This passage covers 28 T cell receptor beta chains from one sample sequenced in a study of cytomegalovirus exposure and HLA in healthy donors. Primers included in the PCR were 60 Vbeta and 13 Jbeta primers. The repertoire was sequenced with immunoSEQ multiplex PCR; TCRdb's copy has only in-frame clones and lacks some. The data contain about 140,000 clones, approximately 88% of them singletons. Sequenced input: PBMCs. The source is a woman in her forties in good health and CMV-seronegative.

The chain joins TRBV28 to TRBJ2-7, with D unresolved. The CDR3 runs 16 residues. CDR1 is MDHEN, CDR2 SYDVKM, per germline. The ends were cut back, 5 bases at V and 0 bases at J, with 17 bases in the middle. The CDR3 loop is CASSPQKTPSSYEQYF. The CDR3 DNA sequence: TGTGCCAGCAGTCCCCAAAAGACCCCTAGCTCCTACGAGCAGTACTTC.

The J gene is TRBJ1-5, the V gene TRBV2; the D is unclear. The germline gives CDR1 SNHLY, CDR2 FYNNEI. V shed 4 bases and J shed 1 base, with 5 bases lying between them. The CDR3 spans 13 residues. The CDR3 loop is CASSGESNQPQHF. The CDR3 bases are TGTGCCAGCAGTGGGGAGAGCAATCAGCCCCAGCATTTT.

J is TRBJ2-3 and V is TRBV6-5; the D is unclear. The CDR3 spans 14 residues. The germline V gene encodes CDR1 MNHEY and CDR2 SVGAGI. V dropped 0 bases and J dropped 4 bases, with 8 bases sitting between them. The CDR3 protein is CASSYSAPPDTQYF. CDR3 sequence (DNA): TGTGCCAGCAGTTACTCGGCCCCTCCAGATACGCAGTATTTT.

The chain joins TRBV6-1 to TRBJ2-2, with 8 nucleotides matching TRBD1. Trimming cost V 6 bases and J 3 bases; bases outside gene matches: 3. Germline assignment: CDR1 MNHNS and CDR2 SASEGT. The CDR3 contains 14 residues. The CDR3 region is CASRQTGDTGELFF. The CDR3 DNA is TGTGCCAGCAGGCAGACAGGGGACACCGGGGAGCTGTTTTTT.

The rearrangement uses TRBV6-4 and TRBJ2-1; TRBD2 matches at 15 bases. Trimming removed 11 bases from V and 7 bases from J; junction bases left unmatched: 6. This CDR3 contains 14 residues. CDR1 and CDR2 from the germline V gene are MRHNA and SNTAGT. CDR3 region: CALEGLAGGNEQFF. CDR3 nucleotide sequence: TGTGCCCTAGAGGGACTAGCGGGGGGAAATGAGCAGTTCTTC.

The rearrangement uses TRBV7-2 and TRBJ1-5, with 9 positions matching TRBD1. CDR1 is SGHTA, CDR2 FQGNSA, per germline. V was clipped by 5 bases and J by 6 bases; unmatched bases: 2. This CDR3 contains 13 residues. CDR3 nucleotide sequence: TGTGCCAGCAGCCGGACAGGGGCTCAGCCCCAGCATTTT. It codes for CASSRTGAQPQHF.

The chain recombines TRBV6-6 with TRBJ2-1; 11 nucleotides match TRBD2. After removal of 5 bases from V and 7 bases from J, the junction contained 7 bases not matched to a gene. The germline V gene encodes CDR1 MNHNY and CDR2 SVGAGI (reference sequence). This CDR3 contains 15 residues. Here the CDR3 reads CASSASGRKGNEQFF. The CDR3 nucleotides are TGTGCCAGCAGTGCTAGCGGGAGGAAGGGTAATGAGCAGTTCTTC.

The rearrangement joins TRBV7-6 to TRBJ2-2, with TRBD2 identical over 9 bases. Germline CDR1 and CDR2: SGHVS and FNYEAQ. The CDR3 has 20 amino acids. V shed 1 base, J shed 7 bases, and the junction held 19 bases outside the gene matches. The CDR3 DNA is TGTGCCAGCAGCTTAGTCTTCTTATTTAGCGGGAGTAAAACCCTCGGGGAGCTGTTTTTT. This codes for CASSLVFLFSGSKTLGELFF. Using reference TRBV7-6 and TRBJ2-2 for the parts outside the CDR3, the full variable domain is GAGVSQSPRYKVTKRGQDVALRCDPISGHVSLYWYRQALGQGPEFLTYFNYEAQQDKSGLPNDRFSAERPEGSISTLTIQRTEQRDSAMYRCASSLVFLFSGSKTLGELFFGEGSRLTVL.

This clone came up once. The V call is TRBV5-1, the J call TRBJ2-5; 7 nucleotides line up with TRBD1. CDR1 is SGHRS, CDR2 YFSETQ, per germline. The CDR3 has 14 residues. V lost 2 bases and J lost 4; bases outside the gene matches: 5. CDR3 in amino acids: CASSFLTGLETQYF. As DNA, the CDR3 is TGCGCCAGCAGCTTTCTGACAGGGCTAGAGACCCAGTACTTC.

The rearrangement links TRBV19 to TRBJ2-1, with TRBD2 matching over 7 bases. Germline CDR1 is LNHDA and CDR2 is SQIVND (reference sequence). There are 13 residues in the CDR3. The junction had 5 bases not matched to a gene; V was cut back by 6 bases and J by 6 bases. For the CDR3, the DNA is TGTGCCAGTAGCCTAGCGGCTAGCAATGAGCAGTTCTTC. Its protein is CASSLAASNEQFF.

The chain has TRBV5-1 and TRBJ1-1; D is unclear. Germline loops: CDR1 SGHRS, CDR2 YFSETQ. V lost 0 bases and J 0 bases, leaving 9 bases between the germline ends. The CDR3 spans 15 residues. For the CDR3, the DNA is TGCGCCAGCAGCTTGGAGGAAGCGCTGAACACTGAAGCTTTCTTT. It codes for CASSLEEALNTEAFF.

The chain carries TRBV30 and TRBJ1-1; 8 bases map to TRBD1. CDR1 is GTSNPN and CDR2 is SVGIG in the germline V gene (reference sequence). The CDR3 consists of 14 residues. Germline trimming cut 0 bases from V and 3 bases from J; bases unmatched to any gene: 3. CDR3 residues: CAWSVQGGDTEAFF. The CDR3, as DNA: TGTGCCTGGAGTGTACAGGGGGGGGACACTGAAGCTTTCTTT.

The rearrangement joins TRBV11-2 to TRBJ1-5; D unclear. This CDR3 is 13 amino acids long. Germline CDR1 and CDR2: SGHAT and FQNNGV. Trimming took 5 bases from V and 1 from J, leaving 6 bases between them. CDR3 sequence: CASSPASNQPQHF. The CDR3 nucleotides are TGTGCCAGCAGCCCCGCGAGCAATCAGCCCCAGCATTTT. Filled out from reference TRBV11-2 and TRBJ1-5, the complete variable domain reads EAGVAQSPRYKIIEKRQSVAFWCNPISGHATLYWYQQILGQGPKLLIQFQNNGVVDDSQLPKDRFSAERLKGVDSTLKIQPAKLEDSAVYLCASSPASNQPQHFGDGTRLSIL.

DNA for the CDR3: TGTGCCAGCAGTCCTCGTGGGGCAGGGAACAATGAGCAGTTCTTC. It translates to CASSPRGAGNNEQFF. This chain links TRBV6-6 with TRBJ2-1; maybe TRBD1 (5 bases). V was pared by 5 bases and J by 5 bases, with 16 bases between. CDR1 is MNHNY and CDR2 is SVGAGI in the germline V gene (reference sequence). The CDR3 length is 15 residues.

With respect to this clone: At the DNA level, this CDR3 is encoded by other sequences in the same sample as well. The chain links TRBV7-9 to TRBJ2-5, with D possibly being TRBD1 (5 bases). Trimming shortened V by 1 base and J by 5 bases, and 8 bases separated the two germline ends. There are 13 residues in the CDR3. Germline CDR1 reads SEHNR; CDR2 reads FQNEAQ (reference sequence). CDR3 sequence reads: CASSLGAGETQYF. CDR3 in DNA: TGTGCCAGCAGCTTAGGGGCAGGGGAGACCCAGTACTTC.

The CDR3 is CAIATGGANYGYTF. The CDR3 nucleotides are TGTGCCATCGCCACAGGGGGCGCTAACTATGGCTACACCTTC. The rearrangement uses TRBV5-4 and TRBJ1-2; 9 bases are a match to TRBD1. The CDR3 loop spans 14 amino acids. Unmatched junction bases numbered 6, after V lost 9 bases and J lost 0 bases. Germline CDR1 and CDR2: SGHNT and YYREEE (reference sequence). Complete variable domain (other parts from reference TRBV5-4 and TRBJ1-2): ETGVTQSPTHLIKTRGQQVTLRCSSQSGHNTVSWYQQALGQGPQFIFQYYREEENGRGNFPPRFSGLQFPNYSSELNVNALELDDSALYLCAIATGGANYGYTFGSGTRLTVV.

Only a few counts were recorded for this clone. This chain uses TRBV6-5 with TRBJ2-7, with TRBD1 matching 10 bases. Germline-derived CDR1 and CDR2 are MNHEY and SVGAGI. V dropped 2 bases and J dropped 2; count of bases not matched to a gene: 3. The CDR3 consists of 15 residues. As DNA, the CDR3 is TGTGCCAGCAGTTACCTGACAGGGGGCCCCTACGAGCAGTACTTC. It translates to CASSYLTGGPYEQYF.

CDR3 protein: CASSGDRASSEQYF. CDR3 DNA: TGTGCCAGCAGCGGCGACAGGGCTTCATCCGAGCAGTACTTC. This chain connects TRBV9 to TRBJ2-7; TRBD1 matches at 7 bases. CDR1 SGDLS and CDR2 YYNGEE come from the germline V gene. The length of the CDR3 is 14 residues. With 3 bases clipped from V and 6 bases from J, the junction kept 9 bases outside the gene matches.

This sequence joins TRBV7-9 and TRBJ2-7, with TRBD2 matching over 9 bases. There are 19 residues in the CDR3. Germline trimming cut 6 bases from V and 3 bases from J; bases unmatched to any gene: 21. Germline-derived CDR1 and CDR2 are SEHNR and FQNEAQ (reference sequence). CDR3: CASSWSWTGISGSVYEQYF. CDR3 coding DNA: TGTGCCAGCAGTTGGAGCTGGACAGGAATTAGCGGGAGCGTCTACGAGCAGTACTTC.

This clone showed up just a few times. The J gene is TRBJ1-1, the V gene TRBV7-9; a possible D gene is TRBD1 (5 bases). V lost 3 bases, J lost 3 bases, and 14 bases lay in between. Germline values: CDR1 SEHNR, CDR2 FQNEAQ (reference sequence). This CDR3 has 15 residues. The CDR3 protein is CASSLSRVRDTEAFF. As DNA, the CDR3 is TGTGCCAGCAGCTTGTCCAGGGTTAGGGACACTGAAGCTTTCTTT.

Here the CDR3 DNA reads TGTGCCAGTAGTGTCCCCGGGGGGCCCCAGAAGCGAGATGAGCAGTTCTTC. Translating it yields CASSVPGGPQKRDEQFF. The V call is TRBV19, the J call TRBJ2-1, with a possible D match to TRBD2 (7 bases). Deletions cut 5 bases from V and 8 bases from J, with 25 bases between. The CDR3 is 17 amino acids. CDR1 and CDR2 (germline): LNHDA, SQIVND (reference sequence).

This clone was seen just once. The V and J genes are TRBV9 and TRBJ2-5, with 7 bases lining up with TRBD2. Germline CDR1 reads SGDLS; CDR2 reads YYNGEE. After removal of 4 bases from V and 5 bases from J, the junction contained 8 bases not matched to a gene. This CDR3 spans 14 amino acids. The CDR3 DNA is TGTGCCAGCAGCCCCCGACTAGCCTCGGAGACCCAGTACTTC. Protein product: CASSPRLASETQYF.

This clone has a single count. V and J are TRBV7-9 and TRBJ2-7; 7 bases map to TRBD2. CDR3 length: 17 amino acids. Per the germline V gene, CDR1 is SEHNR and CDR2 is FQNEAQ (reference sequence). V dropped 5 bases and J dropped 0; count of bases not matched to a gene: 13. CDR3 in DNA: TGTGCCAGCAGCAGGCACCCTAGCGGCGTTAACTCCTACGAGCAGTACTTC. Its translation: CASSRHPSGVNSYEQYF.

This rearrangement joins TRBV18 to TRBJ1-5; D is perhaps TRBD1 (5 bases). CDR3 size: 17 residues. Trimming stripped 3 bases from V and 0 bases from J, with 15 bases between. Germline V lookup: CDR1 KGHSH, CDR2 LQKENI. The CDR3 nucleotides are TGTGCCAGCTCACCCGGGGGGGGGTCCTATAGCAATCAGCCCCAGCATTTT. Protein sequence: CASSPGGGSYSNQPQHF. Full variable domain (rest looked up from reference TRBV18 and TRBJ1-5): NAGVMQNPRHLVRRRGQEARLRCSPMKGHSHVYWYRQLPEEGLKFMVYLQKENIIDESGMPKERFSAEFPKEGPSILRIQQVVRGDSAAYFCASSPGGGSYSNQPQHFGDGTRLSIL.

The rearrangement joins TRBV11-3 to TRBJ2-3, with D possibly matching TRBD1 (5 bases). CDR3 length: 16 amino acids. Germline V CDR1 and CDR2: SGHNT, YENEEA. V lost 3 bases and J lost 1, with 14 bases in between. As DNA, the CDR3 is TGTGCCAGCAGCTTGGCTCTCGAACAGGGCACAGATACGCAGTATTTT. Its protein product is CASSLALEQGTDTQYF. The full variable domain, with the rest looked up from reference TRBV11-3 and TRBJ2-3, is EAGVVQSPRYKIIEKKQPVAFWCNPISGHNTLYWYLQNLGQGPELLIRYENEEAVDDSQLPKDRFSAERLKGVDSTLKIQPAELGDSAVYLCASSLALEQGTDTQYFGPGTRLTVL.

The sample holds one count of this clone. V is TRBV9 and J is TRBJ2-7; 15 nucleotides agree with TRBD2. V dropped 5 bases and J dropped 5; count of bases not matched to a gene: 5. The CDR3 spans 15 residues. From germline, CDR1 is SGDLS and CDR2 YYNGEE. CDR3 sequence reads: CASSRTSGRGNEQYF. The CDR3 DNA sequence: TGTGCCAGCAGTCGGACTAGCGGGAGGGGAAACGAGCAGTACTTC.

This chain connects TRBV30 to TRBJ2-5; no definite D call. The last part of the DNA fits TRBJ2-7 better; the J call may be wrong. CDR1 and CDR2 (germline): GTSNPN, SVGIG (reference sequence). This CDR3 region has 11 residues. In nucleotides, the CDR3 is TGTGCCTGGAGCATTAGCCACGAGCAGTACTTC. Protein sequence: CAWSISHEQYF.

The chain links TRBV5-1 to TRBJ2-1; D perhaps matches TRBD2 (5 bases). V was pared by 4 bases and J by 4 bases, with 12 bases between. The CDR3 is 14 residues long. The V gene's germline CDR1 is SGHRS and CDR2 YFSETQ. The chain's CDR3 is CASSTDREYNEQFF. As DNA, the CDR3 is TGCGCCAGCAGCACCGATCGGGAATACAATGAGCAGTTCTTC.